These 6 T cell receptor beta chains were all obtained from the same sample, sequenced in a study of response to subunit inactivated influenza vaccine. TCRdb passed the RT-PCR reads through MiXCR, listing each CDR3 protein once. Seen here are about 480,000 distinct CDR3 sequences, 13% observed once, and the top ten hold roughly 13%. Specimen: PBMCs from blood, collected 35 to 45 days after vaccination. Every receptor here comes from a man aged 45-65 years who received an inactivated influenza vaccine.

In this sample, this clonotype turned up many times. Here the CDR3 reads CASRPLQGTDYNEQFF. In DNA form, the CDR3 reads TGTGCCAGCAGGCCCCTTCAGGGAACCGACTACAATGAGCAGTTCTTC. This rearrangement joins TRBV28 to TRBJ2-1, with D maybe TRBD1 (5 bases). The V gene lost 6 bases and the J gene lost 3 bases, with 18 bases spanning the gap. This CDR3 comprises 16 residues. Per germline, CDR1 MDHEN and CDR2 SYDVKM.

This clonotype was recorded at least ten times. The chain has TRBV12-3 or TRBV12-4 and TRBJ2-5; D gene uncertain. V dropped 1 base and J dropped 5 bases, with 8 bases sitting between them. The CDR3 runs to 13 residues. CDR3 nucleotides: TGTGCCAGCAGTTTAGGAGGTTGGGAGACCCAGTACTTC. Translation gives CASSLGGWETQYF.

The rearrangement links TRBV27 to TRBJ2-7; possibly TRBD1 for D (6 bases). This CDR3 has 13 amino acids. Per germline, CDR1 MNHEY and CDR2 SMNVEV (reference sequence). Trimming took 5 bases from V and 9 from J, leaving 17 bases between them. CDR3 sequence (DNA): TGTGCCAGCAGTCCTAACAGGGAATTTGGGCAGTACTTC. This codes for CASSPNREFGQYF.

This rearrangement joins TRBV12-3 or TRBV12-4 to TRBJ2-3, with D perhaps matching TRBD2 (6 bases). V was pared by 5 bases and J by 0 bases, with 18 bases between. This CDR3 region has 17 residues. CDR3 residues: CASSPAPFGGSTDTQYF. CDR3 DNA sequence: TGTGCCAGCAGTCCCGCCCCTTTCGGGGGTAGCACAGATACGCAGTATTTT.

This clonotype was picked up many times. The genes are TRBV9 and TRBJ1-6; no clear D gene. Trimming took 2 bases from V and 7 from J, leaving 13 bases between them. The V gene's germline CDR1 is SGDLS and CDR2 YYNGEE. This CDR3 contains 15 residues. The CDR3 loop is CASSVRALGNSPLHF. CDR3 sequence (DNA): TGTGCCAGCAGCGTTAGGGCTTTGGGAAATTCACCCCTCCACTTT.

This clonotype was observed a few times. J is TRBJ1-1 and V is TRBV2; no clear D gene. Trimming shortened V by 7 bases and J by 0 bases, and 6 bases separated the two germline ends. Germline V gene data show CDR1 as SNHLY and CDR2 as FYNNEI. The CDR3 extends over 12 amino acids. The CDR3 region is CASKQLNTEAFF. CDR3 DNA sequence: TGTGCCAGCAAACAGTTGAACACTGAAGCTTTCTTT.